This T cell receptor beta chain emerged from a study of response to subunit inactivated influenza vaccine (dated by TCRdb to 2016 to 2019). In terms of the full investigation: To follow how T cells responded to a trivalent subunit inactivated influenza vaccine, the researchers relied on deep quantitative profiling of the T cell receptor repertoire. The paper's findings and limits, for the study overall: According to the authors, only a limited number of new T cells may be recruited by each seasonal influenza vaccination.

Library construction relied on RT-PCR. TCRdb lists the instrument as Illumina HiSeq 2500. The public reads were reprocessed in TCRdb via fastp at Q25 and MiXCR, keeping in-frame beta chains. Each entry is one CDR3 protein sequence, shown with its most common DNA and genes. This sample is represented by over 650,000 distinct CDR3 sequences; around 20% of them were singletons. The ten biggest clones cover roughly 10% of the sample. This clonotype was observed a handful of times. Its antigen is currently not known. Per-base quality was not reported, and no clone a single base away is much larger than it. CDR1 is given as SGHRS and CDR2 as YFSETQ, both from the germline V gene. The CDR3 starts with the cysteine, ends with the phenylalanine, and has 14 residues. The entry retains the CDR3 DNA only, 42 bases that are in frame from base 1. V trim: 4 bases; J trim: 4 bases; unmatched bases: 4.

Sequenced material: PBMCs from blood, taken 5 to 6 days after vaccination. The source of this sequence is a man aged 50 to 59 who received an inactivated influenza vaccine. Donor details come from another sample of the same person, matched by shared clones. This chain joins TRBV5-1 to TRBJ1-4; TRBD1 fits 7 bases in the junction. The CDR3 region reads CASSRGQNNEKLFF. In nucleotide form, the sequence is TGCGCCAGCAGCCGGGGACAGAATAATGAAAAACTGTTTTTT.